The TCR beta chain under discussion was sequenced for a study of T cells in Graves' hyperthyroidism and ophthalmopathy. Germline CDR1 is MDHEN and CDR2 is SYDVKM. The CDR3 contains 15 residues. J was trimmed by 5 bases and V by 4 bases; bases with no gene match: 5. The source material, RNA transcripts, was used to amplify TCR beta CDR3 regions. First-round RT-PCR with HTBI primers amplified the TCR CDR3 region. From the multiplex PCR reads, TCRdb called clonotypes with MiXCR, one entry per CDR3 protein. The profile shows around 500,000 distinct CDR3 sequences, about 20% of them singletons. Material: blood. The TCR sequence derives from a woman aged 70-85 years with Graves' ophthalmopathy. This sequence joins TRBV28 and TRBJ1-6; TRBD1 matches 7 bases. The CDR3, as DNA: TGTGCCAGCAGTTGGTCAGGGGGGAATAATTCACCCCTCCACTTT. Encoded protein: CASSWSGGNNSPLHF.